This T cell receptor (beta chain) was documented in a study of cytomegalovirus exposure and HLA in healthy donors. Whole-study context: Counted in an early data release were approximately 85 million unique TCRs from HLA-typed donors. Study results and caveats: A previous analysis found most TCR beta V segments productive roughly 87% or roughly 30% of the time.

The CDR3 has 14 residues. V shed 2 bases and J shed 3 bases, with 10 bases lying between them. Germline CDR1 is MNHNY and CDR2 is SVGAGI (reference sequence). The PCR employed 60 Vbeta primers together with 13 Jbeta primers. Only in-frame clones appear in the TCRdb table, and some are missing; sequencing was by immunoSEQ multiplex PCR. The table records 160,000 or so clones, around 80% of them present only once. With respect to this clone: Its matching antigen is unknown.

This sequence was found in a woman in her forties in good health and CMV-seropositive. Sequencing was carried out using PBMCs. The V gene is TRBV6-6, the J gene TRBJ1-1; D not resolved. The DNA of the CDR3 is TGTGCCAGCAGTTACCCGGGTGGATACACTGAAGCTTTCTTT. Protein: CASSYPGGYTEAFF.